One and the same sample provided the 3 T cell receptor beta chains below, sequenced in a study of blood T cell repertoires in COVID-19. The repertoire was sequenced with immunoSEQ multiplex PCR; TCRdb's copy has only in-frame clones and lacks some. In the table there are 90,000 to 100,000 clones, about 86% of which are singletons. Sequenced sample: peripheral blood. These receptors were obtained from a human donor in a cohort sampled during active COVID-19.

This chain links TRBV3-1 (or the pseudogene TRBV3-2) with TRBJ2-5; possibly TRBD2 for D (5 bases). With 4 bases removed from V and 5 bases from J, the gap between germline ends came to 17 bases. CDR1 is LGHDT and CDR2 is YNNKEL in the germline V gene (reference sequence). The CDR3 totals 15 residues. CDR3 in amino acids: CASSRSGVLGETQYF. CDR3 nucleotide sequence: TGTGCCAGCAGCCGATCCGGGGTGCTTGGGGAGACCCAGTACTTC.

This clone is a singleton in its sample. This rearrangement joins TRBV6-5 to TRBJ2-3; a possible D gene is TRBD1 (6 bases). The V end lost 4 bases, the J end lost 4 bases, and 15 bases lay between the germline ends. Germline V lookup: CDR1 MNHEY, CDR2 SVGAGI. The CDR3 extends over 15 amino acids. The CDR3 DNA reads as TGTGCCAGCAGTTCCCAGGGGCAGGTCGCAGATACGCAGTATTTT. Amino acid sequence: CASSSQGQVADTQYF.

In DNA, the CDR3 is TGCAGTGCTAGTCGGCGGGGGATATACGAGCAGTACTTC. Encoded protein: CSASRRGIYEQYF. V and J are TRBV20-1 and TRBJ2-7, with TRBD2 identical over 7 bases. This CDR3 has 13 amino acids. Trimming cost V 3 bases and J 4 bases; bases outside gene matches: 6. Germline values: CDR1 DFQATT, CDR2 SNEGSKA (reference sequence).